This T cell receptor beta chain was documented in a study of regulatory T cells in long-lasting Graves disease (dated by TCRdb to about 2021). Concerning the study at large: Persistent Graves' disease was defined as antithyroid drug treatment for over 5 years with persistently positive TSH receptor autoantibodies. Patients with persistent Graves' disease were compared with patients with newly diagnosed Graves' disease using TCR sequencing and RNA sequencing of peripheral blood. The study took place in China and was registered as a clinical trial. A total of about 35 samples underwent TCR sequencing: approximately 13 from persistent and about 20 from newly diagnosed Graves' disease patients. On average, persistent Graves' disease patients in the clinical cohort had been on antithyroid drugs for approximately ten years. The full study reports these points: Sequencing and analysis were limited to the TCR beta chain. Lower TCR Shannon entropy and fewer highly expanded clones were observed in persistent Graves' disease patients than in newly diagnosed patients, which suggested clonal expansion. The study examined only peripheral blood because the primary lesion, thyroid tissue, could not be accessed. More public clonotypes were shared among persistent patients (2,741) than among newly diagnosed patients (966). As a limitation, the authors acknowledged that the small sample size may reduce accuracy.

The library was obtained by multiplex PCR. The sequencer listed for this sample is Illumina HiSeq 4000. iRepertoire HTBI primers and Arm-PCR amplification of CDR3 regions were used to construct TCR beta libraries. Before sequencing, the PCR products underwent gel purification. As for the authors' bioinformatics: Across samples, roughly 60 TRBV and 15 or so TRBJ segments were identified and used for gene usage analysis of CDR3 amino acid clonotypes. COPE and FqMerger were used to merge filtered high-quality paired reads into contigs. BLAST was used to align contigs to IMGT TRBV, TRBD and TRBJ reference genes, and CDR3 was defined according to IMGT. Clonotypes above 0.1% frequency were classified as highly expanded clones. Shannon entropy served as the measure of repertoire diversity, while the Gini coefficient captured V-J evenness. Public clonotypes were defined as clonotypes shared by more than one individual. The public reads were quality trimmed at Q25 with fastp and then assembled into clones with MiXCR by TCRdb, keeping productive beta chains. Records with the same CDR3 protein are collapsed into one entry carrying the most frequent genes and DNA. In this record, the V and J calls reflect TCRdb's handling and not the investigators' own analysis. Present in this sample are a few hundred thousand distinct CDR3 sequences, about 23% of which were seen just once. Together, the top ten hold about 27% of the sample.

A word on this clonotype: The specificity of this receptor is unknown. Nothing much larger sits one base from this clone, and base qualities are not available.

The intended sense of this specimen's time point label: persistent/refractory GD, antithyroid drugs over 5 years with positive TRAb. RNA was extracted from PBMCs in TRIzol for both TCR sequencing and RNA sequencing. Graves' disease was diagnosed according to American Thyroid Association guidelines. Patients for the study were recruited at an endocrinology department in Xi'an, China. Each patient gave 7 to 9.5 milliliters of peripheral blood, collected in an EDTA anticoagulant tube. PBMCs were isolated by Ficoll Paque Plus density gradient separation without further T cell sorting. An Agilent 2100 Bioanalyzer and agarose gel were used to check RNA quality, while a NanoDrop 2000 measured RNA concentration. This material consisted of peripheral blood mononuclear cells (PBMCs), taken when the disease was refractory, from a patient treated with antithyroid drugs. This TCR came from a woman in her thirties or forties with Graves disease. Donor details come from another sample of the same person, matched by shared clones.

At the DNA level, the sequence is TGCAGCGGCCGGACTGAAGAGACCCAGTACTTC. Its protein is CSGRTEETQYF. The rearranged chain carries TRBV29-1 and TRBJ2-5, and possibly TRBD2, on 5 matching bases. At the junction V is shortened by 7 bases and J by 3 bases, with 9 bases in between. As encoded in the germline V gene, CDR1 is SQVTM while CDR2 is ANQGSEA. The CDR3 runs 11 residues from the cysteine to the phenylalanine. Left in the record is the CDR3 DNA by itself, 33 bases read in frame from the first base.